A selection of T cell receptor beta chains follows, all from one sample in a study of cytomegalovirus exposure and HLA in healthy donors. Produced via immunoSEQ multiplex PCR; TCRdb's table is partial and in-frame only. The table shows some 170,000 clones, with approximately 70% occurring only once. Input material: PBMCs. All receptors derive from a man between 18 and 29 years old in good health and CMV-seropositive. Each CDR3 is given with its conserved first and last residue. The order of the fields is clone size, V gene, J gene, D gene, CDR3 DNA, CDR3 protein. D genes are given only for firm matches. Rows give clone size only sometimes, using once, few, many, or a class for an expanded clone.

>once|TRBV6-1|TRBJ2-2|TRBD1
TGTGCCAGCAGTGCTCAGGGGGCGGCGGCCACCGGGGAGCTGTTTTTT
CASSAQGAAATGELFF
>.|TRBV11-3|TRBJ1-1|.
TGTGCCAGCAGCTTACGCGGGGTCGAGGCTTTCTTT
CASSLRGVEAFF
>.|TRBV7-9|TRBJ2-5|.
TGTGCCAGCAGCGCCAGGACAGCCCAAGAGACCCAGTACTTC
CASSARTAQETQYF
>.|TRBV10-2|TRBJ2-3|TRBD2
TGCGCCAGCAGTGAGCACCTCGGGCGGGGGAGCTCAGATACGCAGTATTTT
CASSEHLGRGSSDTQYF
>.|TRBV5-1|TRBJ2-1|TRBD2
TGCGCCAGCAGCTTGGAGGCGGGAGGCACCTACAATGAGCAGTTCTTC
CASSLEAGGTYNEQFF
>.|TRBV9|TRBJ1-5|.
TGTGCCAGCAGCGTAGTGGCAGGCCCTAATCAGCCCCAGCATTTT
CASSVVAGPNQPQHF
>.|TRBV7-9|TRBJ1-6|TRBD1
TGTGCCGGAAAGGCGGGACAGCACAATTCACCCCTCCACTTT
CAGKAGQHNSPLHF
>.|TRBV5-1|TRBJ1-1|.
TGCGCCAGCAGCTTGGTTACACCCGACAGGCACACTGAAGCTTTCTTT
CASSLVTPDRHTEAFF
>.|TRBV28|TRBJ2-5|TRBD1
TGTGCCAGCAGTTTTAGGACAGGGGTTGGCCAAGAGACCCAGTACTTC
CASSFRTGVGQETQYF
>few|TRBV2|TRBJ2-3|TRBD1
TGTGCCAGCATGACAGGGAAAGATACGCAGTATTTT
CASMTGKDTQYF
>.|TRBV7-2|TRBJ1-4|.
TGTGCCAGCAGCTTCCCTACCGGGGGAGGTGAAAAACTGTTTTTT
CASSFPTGGGEKLFF
>.|TRBV28|TRBJ1-1|TRBD1
TGTGCCAGCAGTCAGGGGGTTGCTGAAGCTTTCTTT
CASSQGVAEAFF
>.|TRBV4-1|TRBJ1-5|TRBD1
TGCGCCAGCAGCCTTGGACAGGAGAATCAGCCCCAGCATTTT
CASSLGQENQPQHF
>.|TRBV5-1|TRBJ1-2|TRBD1
TGCGCCAGCAGCAAAGACGGGACAGGGACTAACTATGGCTACACCTTC
CASSKDGTGTNYGYTF
>.|TRBV18|TRBJ1-2|.
TGTGCCAGCTCACCGGGAAACAGGGATGGCTATGGCTACACCTTC
CASSPGNRDGYGYTF
>.|TRBV27|TRBJ1-1|TRBD1
TGTGCCAGCAAGTCACAGGGGAGGAACGCTGAAGCTTTCTTT
CASKSQGRNAEAFF
>.|TRBV6-1|TRBJ1-5|.
TGTGCCAGCAGGACTACCAGTGGCAATCAGCCCCAGCATTTT
CASRTTSGNQPQHF